This T cell receptor (beta chain) was obtained from a study of memory CD4+ T cells and cytomegalovirus serostatus. Single viable CD3+CD4+CD8-CD45RO+ cells were sorted as the memory CD4+ T cells. CDR1 and CDR2 (germline): SGHRS, YFSETQ. The V end lost 0 bases, the J end lost 5 bases, and 10 bases lay between the germline ends. The CDR3 is 14 residues long. Sequencing used immunoSEQ multiplex PCR; TCRdb keeps in-frame clones, though not all of them. The table has some 57,000 clones, over 75% seen once; the top ten hold about 0.86%. Sequenced: memory CD4+ T cells from blood. The chain employs TRBV5-1 and TRBJ2-3; unclear D gene. The source is an adult in good health and CMV-seronegative. CDR3 DNA sequence: TGCGCCAGCAGCTTGGACACGCCACAAGATACGCAGTATTTT. Translation gives CASSLDTPQDTQYF. The full variable domain, its missing parts supplied by reference TRBV5-1 and TRBJ2-3, is KAGVTQTPRYLIKTRGQQVTLSCSPISGHRSVSWYQQTPGQGLQFLFEYFSETQRNKGNFPGRFSGRQFSNSRSEMNVSTLELGDSALYLCASSLDTPQDTQYFGPGTRLTVL.